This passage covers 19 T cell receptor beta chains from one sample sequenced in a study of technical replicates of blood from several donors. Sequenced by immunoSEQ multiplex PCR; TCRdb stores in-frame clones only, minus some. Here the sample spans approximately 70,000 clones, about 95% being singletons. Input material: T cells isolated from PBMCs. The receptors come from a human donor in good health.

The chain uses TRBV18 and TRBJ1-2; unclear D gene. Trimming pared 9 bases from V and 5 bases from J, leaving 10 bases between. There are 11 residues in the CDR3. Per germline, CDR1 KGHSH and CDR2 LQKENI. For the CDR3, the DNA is TGTGCCAGAATGGGAGGGTATGGCTACACCTTC. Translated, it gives CARMGGYGYTF.

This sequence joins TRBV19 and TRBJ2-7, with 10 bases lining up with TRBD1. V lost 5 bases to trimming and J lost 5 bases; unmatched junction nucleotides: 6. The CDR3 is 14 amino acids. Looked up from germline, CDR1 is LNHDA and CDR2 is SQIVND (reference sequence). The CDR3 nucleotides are TGTGCCAGTAGTCCAGGGACAGGGGTTCACGAGCAGTACTTC. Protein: CASSPGTGVHEQYF.

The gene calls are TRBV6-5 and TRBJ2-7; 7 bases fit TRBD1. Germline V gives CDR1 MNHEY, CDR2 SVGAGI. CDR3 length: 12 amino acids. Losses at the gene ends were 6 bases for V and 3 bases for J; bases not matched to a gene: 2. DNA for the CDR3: TGTGCCAGCAGGACAGGGATCTACGAGCAGTACTTC. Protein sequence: CASRTGIYEQYF.

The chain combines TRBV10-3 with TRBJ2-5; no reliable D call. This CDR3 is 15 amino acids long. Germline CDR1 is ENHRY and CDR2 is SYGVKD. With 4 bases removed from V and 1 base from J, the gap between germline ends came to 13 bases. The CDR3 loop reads CAISVSALGQETQYF. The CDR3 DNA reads TGTGCCATCAGTGTCAGCGCCCTTGGCCAAGAGACCCAGTACTTC.

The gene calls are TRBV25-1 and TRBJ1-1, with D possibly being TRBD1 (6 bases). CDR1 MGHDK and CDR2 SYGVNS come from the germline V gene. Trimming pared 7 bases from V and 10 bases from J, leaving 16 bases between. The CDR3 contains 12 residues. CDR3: CASTREQGIAFF. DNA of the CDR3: TGTGCCAGCACCCGCGAACAGGGAATAGCTTTCTTT.

This CDR3 reads CAVSGSENTEAFF. The DNA for the CDR3 is TGTGCCGTCAGCGGGTCAGAAAACACTGAAGCTTTCTTT. The chain links TRBV6-5 to TRBJ1-1; D gene unclear. With 11 bases removed from V and 2 bases from J, the gap between germline ends came to 15 bases. The germline CDR1 and CDR2 sequences are MNHEY and SVGAGI. The CDR3 runs to 13 residues.

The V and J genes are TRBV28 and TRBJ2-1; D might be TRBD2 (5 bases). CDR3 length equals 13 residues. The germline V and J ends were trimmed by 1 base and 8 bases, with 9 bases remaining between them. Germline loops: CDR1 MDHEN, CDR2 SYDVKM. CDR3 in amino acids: CASSLYWGDEQFF. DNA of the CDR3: TGTGCCAGCAGTTTATATTGGGGAGATGAGCAGTTCTTC.

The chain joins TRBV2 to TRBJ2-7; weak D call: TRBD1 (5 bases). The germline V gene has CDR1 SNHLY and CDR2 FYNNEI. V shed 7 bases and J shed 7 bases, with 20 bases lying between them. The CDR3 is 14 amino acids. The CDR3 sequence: CASTLLTVGGEQYF. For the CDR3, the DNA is TGTGCCAGCACCCTTCTGACAGTTGGTGGGGAGCAGTACTTC. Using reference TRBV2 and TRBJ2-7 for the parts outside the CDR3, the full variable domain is EPEVTQTPSHQVTQMGQEVILRCVPISNHLYFYWYRQILGQKVEFLVSFYNNEISEKSEIFDDQFSVERPDGSNFTLKIRSTKLEDSAMYFCASTLLTVGGEQYFGPGTRLTVT.

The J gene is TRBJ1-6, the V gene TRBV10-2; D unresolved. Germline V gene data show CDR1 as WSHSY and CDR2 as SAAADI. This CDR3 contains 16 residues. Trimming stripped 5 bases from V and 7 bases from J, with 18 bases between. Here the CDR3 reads CASSSGSQPSNSPLHF. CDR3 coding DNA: TGCGCCAGCAGTTCCGGGTCCCAACCGTCCAATTCACCCCTCCACTTT.

CDR3 sequence (DNA): TGTGCCAGCAGCCAAGAAGCGGGGGGGCTATACGAGCAGTACTTC. This sequence encodes CASSQEAGGLYEQYF. The genes are TRBV4-2 and TRBJ2-7; 10 bases map to TRBD2. Losses at the gene ends were 0 bases for V and 4 bases for J; bases not matched to a gene: 3. Germline loops: CDR1 LGHNA, CDR2 YNFKEQ. There are 15 residues in the CDR3.

CDR3 bases: TGTGCCAGCAGCCCCGGGACAGGCTTTTCAGGTACCTACGAGCAGTACTTC. Its translation: CASSPGTGFSGTYEQYF. This chain connects TRBV7-8 to TRBJ2-7, with TRBD1 matching 8 bases. Germline trimming cut 5 bases from V and 2 bases from J; bases unmatched to any gene: 14. Germline CDR1 reads SGHVS; CDR2 reads FQNEAQ. The CDR3 contains 17 residues.

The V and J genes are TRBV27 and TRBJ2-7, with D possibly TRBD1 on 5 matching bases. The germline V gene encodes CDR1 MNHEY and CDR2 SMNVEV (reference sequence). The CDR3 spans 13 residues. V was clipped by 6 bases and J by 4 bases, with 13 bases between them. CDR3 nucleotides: TGTGCCAGCAGCCCTACAGGTTTGTACGAGCAGTACTTC. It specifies CASSPTGLYEQYF.

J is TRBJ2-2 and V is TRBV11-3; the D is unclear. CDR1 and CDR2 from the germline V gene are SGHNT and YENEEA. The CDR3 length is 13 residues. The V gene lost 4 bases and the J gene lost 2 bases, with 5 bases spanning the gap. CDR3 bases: TGTGCCAGCAGCTCCCAAAACACCGGGGAGCTGTTTTTT. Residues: CASSSQNTGELFF.

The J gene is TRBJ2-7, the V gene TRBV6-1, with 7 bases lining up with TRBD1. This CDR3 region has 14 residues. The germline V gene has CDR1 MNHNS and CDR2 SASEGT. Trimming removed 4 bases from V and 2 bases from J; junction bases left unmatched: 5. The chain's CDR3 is CASSVPGTAYEQYF. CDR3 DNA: TGTGCCAGCAGTGTCCCCGGGACAGCCTACGAGCAGTACTTC.

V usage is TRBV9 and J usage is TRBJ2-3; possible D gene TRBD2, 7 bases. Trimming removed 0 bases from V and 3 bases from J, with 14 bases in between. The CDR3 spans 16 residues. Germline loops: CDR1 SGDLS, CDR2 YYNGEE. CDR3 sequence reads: CASSVVEGGPTDTQYF. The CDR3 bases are TGTGCCAGCAGCGTAGTCGAGGGGGGGCCGACAGATACGCAGTATTTT.

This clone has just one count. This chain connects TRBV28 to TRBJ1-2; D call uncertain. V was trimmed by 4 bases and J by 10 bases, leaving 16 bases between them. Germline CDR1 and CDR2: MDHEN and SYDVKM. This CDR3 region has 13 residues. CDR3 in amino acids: CASSSAGPSIYTF. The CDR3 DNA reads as TGTGCCAGCAGTTCGGCGGGCCCCTCGATCTACACCTTC.

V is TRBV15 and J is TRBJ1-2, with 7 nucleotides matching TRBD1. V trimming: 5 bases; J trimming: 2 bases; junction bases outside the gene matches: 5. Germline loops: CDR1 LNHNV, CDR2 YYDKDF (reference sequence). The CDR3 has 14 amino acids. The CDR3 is CATSEDRDNYGYTF. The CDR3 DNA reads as TGTGCCACCAGCGAAGACAGGGACAACTATGGCTACACCTTC.

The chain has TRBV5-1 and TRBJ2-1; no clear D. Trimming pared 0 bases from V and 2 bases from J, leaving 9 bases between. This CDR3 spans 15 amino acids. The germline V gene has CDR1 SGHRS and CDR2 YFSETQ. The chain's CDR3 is CASSLDEQPYNEQFF. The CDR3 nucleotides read TGCGCCAGCAGCTTGGATGAACAACCCTACAATGAGCAGTTCTTC.

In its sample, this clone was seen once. In DNA form, the CDR3 reads TGTGCCATCAGTGAGCGTAGCGGGGGGGCAGGTGAGCAGTTCTTC. Protein product: CAISERSGGAGEQFF. The chain couples TRBV10-3 to TRBJ2-1, with 11 bases identical to TRBD2. The CDR3 has 15 residues. CDR1 is ENHRY, CDR2 SYGVKD, per germline. V shed 2 bases, J shed 9 bases, and the junction held 6 bases outside the gene matches.